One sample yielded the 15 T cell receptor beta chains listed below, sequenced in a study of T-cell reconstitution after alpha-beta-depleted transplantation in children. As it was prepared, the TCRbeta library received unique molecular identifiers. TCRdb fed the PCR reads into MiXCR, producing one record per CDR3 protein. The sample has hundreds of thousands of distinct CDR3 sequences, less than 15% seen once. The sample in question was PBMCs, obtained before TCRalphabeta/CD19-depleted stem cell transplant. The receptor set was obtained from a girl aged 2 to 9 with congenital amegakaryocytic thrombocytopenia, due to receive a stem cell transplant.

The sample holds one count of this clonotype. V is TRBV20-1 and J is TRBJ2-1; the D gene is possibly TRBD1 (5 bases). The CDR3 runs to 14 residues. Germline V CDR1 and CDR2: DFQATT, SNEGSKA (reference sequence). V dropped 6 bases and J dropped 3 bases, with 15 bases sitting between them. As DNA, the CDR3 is TGCAGTGCCGCCCGAACAGGTATCTACAATGAGCAGTTCTTC. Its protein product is CSAARTGIYNEQFF.

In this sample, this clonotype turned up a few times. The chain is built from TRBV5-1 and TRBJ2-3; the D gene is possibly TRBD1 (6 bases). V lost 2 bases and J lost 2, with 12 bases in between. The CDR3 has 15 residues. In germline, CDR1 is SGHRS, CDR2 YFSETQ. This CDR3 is CASSFRDTFTDTQYF. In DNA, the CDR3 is TGCGCCAGCAGCTTCCGGGACACATTCACAGATACGCAGTATTTT.

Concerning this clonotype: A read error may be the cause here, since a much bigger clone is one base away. The CDR3 loop is CSAIAGLGEQHF. CDR3 nucleotides: TGCAGTGCTATAGCGGGATTGGGCGAGCAGCACTTC. V and J are TRBV20-1 and TRBJ2-7; 8 bases align to TRBD2. The CDR3 has 12 amino acids. The germline CDR1 and CDR2 sequences are DFQATT and SNEGSKA (reference sequence).

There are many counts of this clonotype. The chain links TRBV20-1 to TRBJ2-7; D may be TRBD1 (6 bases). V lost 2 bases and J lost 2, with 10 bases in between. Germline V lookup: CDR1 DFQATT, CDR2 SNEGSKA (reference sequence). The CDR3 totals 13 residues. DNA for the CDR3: TGCAGTGCTAGATCCGGGACAACCTACGAGCAGTACTTC. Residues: CSARSGTTYEQYF.

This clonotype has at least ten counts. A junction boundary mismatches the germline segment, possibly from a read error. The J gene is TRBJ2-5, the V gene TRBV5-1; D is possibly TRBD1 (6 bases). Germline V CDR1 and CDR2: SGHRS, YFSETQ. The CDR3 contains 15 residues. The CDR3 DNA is TGTGCCAGCAGCTTAGGGCAGGGGTACCAAGAGACCCAGTACTTC. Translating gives CASSLGQGYQETQYF.

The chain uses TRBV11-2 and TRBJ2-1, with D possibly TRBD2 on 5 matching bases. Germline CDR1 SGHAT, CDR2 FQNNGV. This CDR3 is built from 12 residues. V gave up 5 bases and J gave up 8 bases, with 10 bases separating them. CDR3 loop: CASSTLDHEQFF. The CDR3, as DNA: TGTGCCAGCAGCACACTAGACCATGAGCAGTTCTTC.

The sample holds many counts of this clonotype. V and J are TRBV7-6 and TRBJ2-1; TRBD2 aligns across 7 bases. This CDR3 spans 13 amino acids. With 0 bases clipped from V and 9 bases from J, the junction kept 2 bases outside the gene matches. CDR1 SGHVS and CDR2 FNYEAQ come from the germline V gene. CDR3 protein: CASSLAGGSEQFF. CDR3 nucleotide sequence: TGTGCCAGCAGCTTAGCGGGCGGGAGTGAGCAGTTCTTC.

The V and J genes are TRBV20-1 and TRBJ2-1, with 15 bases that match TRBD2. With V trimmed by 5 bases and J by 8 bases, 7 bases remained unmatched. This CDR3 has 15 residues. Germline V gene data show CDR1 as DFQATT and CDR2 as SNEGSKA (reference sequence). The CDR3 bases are TGCAGTGCTTCCGGGACTAGCGGGAGGTGGGATGAGCAGTTCTTC. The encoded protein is CSASGTSGRWDEQFF.

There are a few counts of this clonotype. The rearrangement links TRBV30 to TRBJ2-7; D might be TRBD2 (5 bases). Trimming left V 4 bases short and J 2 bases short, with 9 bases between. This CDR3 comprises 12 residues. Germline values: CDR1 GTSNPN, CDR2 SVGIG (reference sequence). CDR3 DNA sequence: TGTGCCTGGAACGCGGGCCCCTACGAGCAGTACTTC. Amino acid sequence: CAWNAGPYEQYF. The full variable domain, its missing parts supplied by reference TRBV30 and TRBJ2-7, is SQTIHQWPATLVQPVGSPLSLECTVEGTSNPNLYWYRQAAGRGLQLLFYSVGIGQISSEVPQNLSASRPQDRQFILSSKKLLLSDSGFYLCAWNAGPYEQYFGPGTRLTVT.

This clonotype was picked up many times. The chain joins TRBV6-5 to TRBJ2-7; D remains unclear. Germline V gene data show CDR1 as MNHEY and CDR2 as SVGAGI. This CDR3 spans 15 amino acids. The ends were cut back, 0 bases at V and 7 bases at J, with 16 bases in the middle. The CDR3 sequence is CASSYSVQIPEEQYF. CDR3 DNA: TGTGCCAGCAGTTACTCTGTCCAGATCCCAGAGGAGCAGTACTTC.

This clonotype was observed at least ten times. The CDR3 DNA follows: TGCAGCGTTGAAGATGACGTTCCGGCCAAGGGGAAGTACGAGCAGTACTTC. Translated: CSVEDDVPAKGKYEQYF. The V call is TRBV29-1, the J call TRBJ2-7, with D tentatively TRBD1 (5 bases). The CDR3 is made up of 17 amino acids. CDR1 SQVTM and CDR2 ANQGSEA come from the germline V gene. V gave up 0 bases and J gave up 4 bases, with 22 bases separating them.

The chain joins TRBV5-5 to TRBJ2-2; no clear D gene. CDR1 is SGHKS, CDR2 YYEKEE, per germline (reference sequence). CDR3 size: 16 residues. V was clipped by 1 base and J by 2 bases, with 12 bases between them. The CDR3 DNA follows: TGTGCCAGCAGCTTGCGACGGTTGGGTAACACCGGGGAGCTGTTTTTT. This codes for CASSLRRLGNTGELFF.

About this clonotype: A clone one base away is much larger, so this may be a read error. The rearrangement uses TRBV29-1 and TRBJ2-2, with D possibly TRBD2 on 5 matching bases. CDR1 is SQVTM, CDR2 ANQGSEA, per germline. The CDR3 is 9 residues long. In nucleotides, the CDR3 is TGCAGCGTAAGAAGGGAGCCGTTTTTT. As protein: CSVRREPFF.

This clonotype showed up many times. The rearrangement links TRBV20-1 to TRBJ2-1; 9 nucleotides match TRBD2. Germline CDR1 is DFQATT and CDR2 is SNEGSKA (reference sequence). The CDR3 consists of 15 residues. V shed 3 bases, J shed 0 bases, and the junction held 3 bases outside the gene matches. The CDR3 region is CSASLAGASYNEQFF. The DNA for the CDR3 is TGCAGTGCTAGCTTAGCGGGAGCCTCCTACAATGAGCAGTTCTTC.

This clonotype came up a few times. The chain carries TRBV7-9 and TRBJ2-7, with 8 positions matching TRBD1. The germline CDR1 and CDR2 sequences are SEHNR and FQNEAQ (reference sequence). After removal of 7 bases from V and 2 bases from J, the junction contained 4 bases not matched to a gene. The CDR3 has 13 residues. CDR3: CASIRDRPYEQYF. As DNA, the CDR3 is TGTGCCAGCATAAGGGACAGGCCCTACGAGCAGTACTTC.